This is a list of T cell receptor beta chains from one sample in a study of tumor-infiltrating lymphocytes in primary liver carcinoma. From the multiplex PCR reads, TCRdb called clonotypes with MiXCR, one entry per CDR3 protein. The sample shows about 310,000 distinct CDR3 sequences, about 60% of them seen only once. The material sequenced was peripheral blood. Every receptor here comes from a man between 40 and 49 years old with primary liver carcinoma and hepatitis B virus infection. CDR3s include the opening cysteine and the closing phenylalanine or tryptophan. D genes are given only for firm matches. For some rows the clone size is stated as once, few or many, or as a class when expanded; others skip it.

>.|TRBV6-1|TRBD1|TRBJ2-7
TGTGCCAGTAGCCCCGGGACAGGGTTGGTCGAGCAGCACTTC
CASSPGTGLVEQHF
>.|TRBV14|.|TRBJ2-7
TGTGCCAGCAGCCAAGGGCAGCTCAACTACGAGCATTACTTC
CASSQGQLNYEHYF
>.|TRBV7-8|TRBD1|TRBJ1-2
TGTGCCAGCAGCCAGCCCCCGGGACAGGGTGTTTTCTATGGCCACACCTTC
CASSQPPGQGVFYGHTF
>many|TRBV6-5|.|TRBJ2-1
TGTGCCAGCAGTATGACTAGGCCAATTTACAATGAGCAGTTCTTC
CASSMTRPIYNEQFF
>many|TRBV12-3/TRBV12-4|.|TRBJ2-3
TGTGCCAGCAGCCGCCGCGGCAAAGATACGCAGTATTTT
CASSRRGKDTQYF
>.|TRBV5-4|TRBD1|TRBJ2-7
TGTGCCAGCAGCTGGGGGATTCAGGGGGCCTACGAGCAGTACTTC
CASSWGIQGAYEQYF
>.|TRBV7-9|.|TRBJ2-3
TGTGCCAGCAGCTTAGGTTTGGCTAGCACAGATACGCAGTATTTT
CASSLGLASTDTQYF
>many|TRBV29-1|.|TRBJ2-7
TGCAGCGTTCCCAGGAGCGAGCAGTACTTC
CSVPRSEQYF
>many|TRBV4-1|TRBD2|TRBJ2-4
TGCGCCAGCAGCCAAGAACTAGCGAATACCTACGGAAACATTCAGTACTTC
CASSQELANTYGNIQYF
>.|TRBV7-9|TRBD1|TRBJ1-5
TGTGCCAGCAGCTTAGGGGACAGGAGCTATCAGCCCCAGCATTTT
CASSLGDRSYQPQHF
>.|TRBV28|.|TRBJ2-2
TGTGTCAGCACCCCGTTCGGGGCCACCGGGGAGCTGTTTTTT
CVSTPFGATGELFF
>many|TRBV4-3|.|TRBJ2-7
TGCGCCAGCAGCCGGGGGCCTGTCGGGAACAAGGACGAGCAGTACTTC
CASSRGPVGNKDEQYF
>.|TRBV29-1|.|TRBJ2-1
TGCAGCGCAGCCGGGACGTCCTACAGTGGGCAGTTCTTC
CSAAGTSYSGQFF
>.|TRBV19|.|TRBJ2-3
TGTGACAGTAGTATCTCTCGCGCAGATACGCAGTATTTT
CDSSISRADTQYF
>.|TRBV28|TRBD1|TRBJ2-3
TGTGCCAGCAATTTGGCGACAGGGGCAGATACGCAGTATTTT
CASNLATGADTQYF
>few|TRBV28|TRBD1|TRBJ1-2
TGTGCCAGCAGTCCCGGGACAGGGGTCTATGGCTACACCTTC
CASSPGTGVYGYTF
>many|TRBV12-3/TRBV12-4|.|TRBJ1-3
TGTGCCAGCAGTTTATGGGGGGGGCGCATCTCTGGAAACACCATATATTTT
CASSLWGGRISGNTIYF